Presented here are 28 T cell receptor beta chains from one specimen sequenced in a study of early T cells in non-severe SARS-CoV-2 infection (dated by TCRdb to the early 2020s). Receptor amplification or capture employed 5' RACE. Instrument on record: NextSeq 500. TCRdb took the public reads, trimmed them with fastp at Q25, ran MiXCR for clone calling and kept in-frame beta chains. CDR3 protein duplicates are merged, each entry listing the most common genes and DNA. This sample gives 55,000 to 80,000 distinct CDR3 sequences in total; about 10% of them show up just once. Jointly, the top ten make up about an eighth of the sample. The sequences come from whole blood, collected at baseline. The source of these receptors is an adult who was a healthcare worker with PCR-confirmed SARS-CoV-2 infection or an uninfected control (not recorded which).

Only a few counts were recorded for this clonotype. V and J are TRBV19 and TRBJ2-1, with 12 bases matching TRBD2. The CDR3 is 15 residues long. J was trimmed by 7 bases and V by 5 bases; bases with no gene match: 6. Germline CDR1 is LNHDA and CDR2 is SQIVND (reference sequence). The CDR3, as DNA: TGTGCCAGTAGTCAAGGACTAGCGGGAAAGAATGAGCAGTTCTTC. Protein product: CASSQGLAGKNEQFF.

The chain uses TRBV12-3 or TRBV12-4 and TRBJ2-7, with TRBD1 matching over 8 bases. This CDR3 has 14 amino acids. V was clipped by 7 bases and J by 0 bases; unmatched bases: 5. CDR3 sequence: CASNPGQDSYEQYF. The DNA of the CDR3 is TGTGCCAGCAACCCGGGACAGGACTCCTACGAGCAGTACTTC.

This clonotype showed up just a few times. The V and J genes are TRBV12-3 or TRBV12-4 and TRBJ1-2; D perhaps matches TRBD1 (5 bases). Trimming removed 3 bases from V and 1 base from J, with 12 bases in between. This CDR3 spans 15 amino acids. CDR3 amino acids: CASSLVQGFNYGYTF. The CDR3 nucleotides are TGTGCCAGCAGTTTGGTTCAGGGCTTTAACTATGGCTACACCTTC.

In its sample, this clonotype was seen many times. The chain is built from TRBV12-3 or TRBV12-4 and TRBJ2-2, with D tentatively TRBD2 (5 bases). V lost 4 bases, J lost 8 bases, and 8 bases lay in between. The CDR3 is 12 amino acids. In nucleotides, the CDR3 is TGTGCCAGCAGTTCCACGGGGGGGGAGCTGTTTTTT. This gives the protein CASSSTGGELFF.

This clonotype was observed at least ten times. The V gene is TRBV5-4, the J gene TRBJ2-6; TRBD1 is a possible D gene (5 bases). CDR3 length: 15 amino acids. Trimming removed 5 bases from V and 1 base from J, with 10 bases in between. The germline CDR1 and CDR2 sequences are SGHNT and YYREEE (reference sequence). CDR3: CASRTAGSGANVLTF. DNA for the CDR3: TGTGCCAGCAGGACCGCAGGGTCTGGGGCCAACGTCCTGACTTTC.

This clonotype showed up just a few times. The rearrangement uses TRBV14 and TRBJ2-5; TRBD1 or TRBD2 may be the D gene (5 bases each). The V gene lost 4 bases and the J gene lost 2 bases, with 11 bases spanning the gap. CDR3 size: 14 residues. Germline V CDR1 and CDR2: SGHDN, FVKESK. CDR3 sequence (DNA): TGTGCCAGCAGCCTGGGACGGACTCAAGAGACCCAGTACTTC. The encoded protein is CASSLGRTQETQYF.

A few counts support this clonotype. This chain connects TRBV19 to TRBJ2-2; 8 nucleotides line up with TRBD1. With V trimmed by 3 bases and J by 11 bases, 8 bases remained unmatched. The germline V gene has CDR1 LNHDA and CDR2 SQIVND (reference sequence). The CDR3 has 14 amino acids. CDR3 nucleotide sequence: TGTGCCAGTAGTATCTCCGGGACAGGTGCCGAGCTGTTTTTT. Translating it yields CASSISGTGAELFF.

This clonotype was recorded a few times. The chain combines TRBV12-3 or TRBV12-4 with TRBJ2-7; 10 nucleotides line up with TRBD2. The CDR3 extends over 15 amino acids. J lost 5 bases, V lost 6 bases, and 10 bases had no gene match. The chain's CDR3 is CASSTTSGISDEQYF. In DNA, the CDR3 is TGTGCCAGCAGCACCACTAGCGGGATATCGGACGAGCAGTACTTC.

V and J are TRBV10-3 and TRBJ2-7, with unresolved D. CDR1 and CDR2 (germline): ENHRY, SYGVKD. The CDR3 consists of 11 residues. V lost 3 bases and J 8 bases, leaving 8 bases between the germline ends. CDR3 nucleotides: TGTGCCATCAGTGAAGCGACGAAGCAGTACTTC. Translation: CAISEATKQYF.

The chain couples TRBV29-1 to TRBJ2-5, with D tentatively TRBD1 (5 bases). Germline CDR1 and CDR2: SQVTM and ANQGSEA. This CDR3 is 13 amino acids long. V lost 1 base and J 2 bases, leaving 8 bases between the germline ends. CDR3 sequence reads: CSVEGQIQETQYF. The CDR3 nucleotides are TGCAGCGTTGAAGGACAGATTCAAGAGACCCAGTACTTC.

The CDR3: CASSKTGAQGTTEAFF. Here the CDR3 DNA reads TGCGCCAGCAGCAAGACAGGCGCTCAAGGAACCACTGAAGCTTTCTTT. The chain uses TRBV5-1 and TRBJ1-1; a possible D gene is TRBD1 (6 bases). CDR1 is SGHRS and CDR2 is YFSETQ in the germline V gene. V was trimmed by 4 bases and J by 4 bases, leaving 20 bases between them. This CDR3 comprises 16 residues.

This clonotype has a handful of counts. The V call is TRBV12-3 or TRBV12-4, the J call TRBJ1-3, with 7 bases that match TRBD1. V lost 6 bases, J lost 0 bases, and 5 bases stayed unmatched. The CDR3 contains 15 residues. In nucleotides, the CDR3 is TGTGCCAGCAGAAGACAGGGACACTCTGGAAACACCATATATTTT. Translating it yields CASRRQGHSGNTIYF.

In this sample, this clonotype turned up many times. The chain recombines TRBV29-1 with TRBJ2-1; D unresolved. Germline values: CDR1 SQVTM, CDR2 ANQGSEA. The CDR3 spans 13 residues. Trimming pared 0 bases from V and 7 bases from J, leaving 10 bases between. The chain's CDR3 is CSVEDTPLNEQFF. CDR3 nucleotide sequence: TGCAGCGTTGAAGATACTCCCTTAAATGAGCAGTTCTTC.

The chain uses TRBV18 and TRBJ2-3, with D perhaps TRBD1 (6 bases). The CDR3 length is 15 residues. Germline assignment: CDR1 KGHSH and CDR2 LQKENI. Trimming removed 1 base from V and 2 bases from J, with 10 bases in between. The CDR3 DNA reads TGTGCCAGCTCACCACGGGGGCCCAACACAGATACGCAGTATTTT. Its translation is CASSPRGPNTDTQYF. Looking up the rest from reference TRBV18 and TRBJ2-3 gives the full variable domain: NAGVMQNPRHLVRRRGQEARLRCSPMKGHSHVYWYRQLPEEGLKFMVYLQKENIIDESGMPKERFSAEFPKEGPSILRIQQVVRGDSAAYFCASSPRGPNTDTQYFGPGTRLTVL.

This clonotype has only a few counts. The chain employs TRBV20-1 and TRBJ2-7, with 7 bases that match TRBD2. Germline CDR1 is DFQATT and CDR2 is SNEGSKA (reference sequence). J lost 1 base, V lost 6 bases, and 9 bases had no gene match. The length of the CDR3 is 14 residues. The chain's CDR3 is CSAQGLGGSYEQYF. In DNA, the CDR3 is TGCAGTGCCCAAGGACTAGGCGGATCCTACGAGCAGTACTTC.

This clonotype came up a few times. J is TRBJ1-2 and V is TRBV12-3 or TRBV12-4, with TRBD1 matching over 8 bases. The CDR3 is 13 residues long. The V and J ends lost 7 bases and 5 bases, in that order; junction bases with no gene match: 6. CDR3 sequence (DNA): TGTGCCAGCACCCTCGGACAGGGATATGGCTACACCTTC. Encoded protein: CASTLGQGYGYTF.

This clonotype was found a few times. The CDR3 DNA is TGTGCCAGCTTAACAGGGGAAGAGACCCAGTACTTC. This encodes CASLTGEETQYF. V gene TRBV28 combines with J gene TRBJ2-5, with TRBD1 matching 7 bases. V was pared by 8 bases and J by 3 bases, with 3 bases of the junction left unmatched. This CDR3 is built from 12 residues. The germline CDR1 and CDR2 sequences are MDHEN and SYDVKM.

This chain links TRBV5-1 with TRBJ1-5; 7 bases line up with TRBD1. CDR3 length equals 15 residues. The junction had 4 bases not matched to a gene; V was cut back by 4 bases and J by 0 bases. CDR1 is SGHRS and CDR2 is YFSETQ in the germline V gene. CDR3 sequence: CASSPQGYSNQPQHF. The CDR3 region has the DNA TGCGCCAGCAGCCCACAGGGGTATAGCAATCAGCCCCAGCATTTT.

This clonotype has a count of ten or more. This sequence joins TRBV4-1 and TRBJ1-2; D is unclear. The V and J ends lost 4 bases and 0 bases respectively, with 18 bases between them. This CDR3 is built from 17 residues. Germline CDR1 and CDR2: MGHRA and YSYEKL. The CDR3 sequence: CASSLRLSTWTNYGYTF. The CDR3 coding sequence is TGCGCCAGCAGCCTAAGGCTGTCAACTTGGACTAACTATGGCTACACCTTC.

The table lists this clonotype with a few counts. The chain is built from TRBV20-1 and TRBJ1-2, with a weak D call TRBD1 (5 bases). V was pared by 3 bases and J by 4 bases, with 9 bases between. The CDR3 contains 12 residues. Germline-derived CDR1 and CDR2 are DFQATT and SNEGSKA (reference sequence). The CDR3 sequence is CSASGGTYGYTF. The CDR3 DNA follows: TGCAGTGCTAGTGGGGGGACCTATGGCTACACCTTC.

This clonotype was picked up many times. V gene TRBV6-2 or TRBV6-3 combines with J gene TRBJ2-5; 11 nucleotides line up with TRBD2. Germline V lookup: CDR1 MNHEY, CDR2 SVGEGT. The CDR3 totals 17 residues. The J segment lost 3 bases and the V segment lost 2 bases, leaving 8 bases of the junction unmatched. CDR3 in DNA: TGTGCCAGCAGTTACCTAGCGGGAGGATGGAATGAAGAGACCCAGTACTTC. This translates into CASSYLAGGWNEETQYF.

With respect to this clonotype: A much larger clone differs from this one at a single base, so this may be a read error. Without the conserved terminal phenylalanine or tryptophan, this CDR3 likely stems from a read error. The J gene is TRBJ1-1, the V gene TRBV5-1; D remains ambiguous. Germline CDR1 reads SGHRS; CDR2 reads YFSETQ. Trimming left V 3 bases short and J 0 bases short, with 9 bases between. This CDR3 contains 14 residues. The CDR3 bases are TGCGCCAGCAGCTCGGAACAGCTGAACACTGAAGCTTTCTCT. It is translated as CASSSEQLNTEAFS.

The V call is TRBV5-4, the J call TRBJ2-1; 7 bases line up with TRBD1. This CDR3 is 15 amino acids long. Looked up from germline, CDR1 is SGHNT and CDR2 is YYREEE (reference sequence). J was trimmed by 8 bases and V by 4 bases; bases with no gene match: 12. This CDR3 is CASSPTGQPFDEQFF. DNA of the CDR3: TGTGCCAGCAGCCCAACGGGACAGCCCTTCGATGAGCAGTTCTTC.

This chain joins TRBV18 and TRBJ1-4, with D possibly matching TRBD1 (5 bases). The CDR3 totals 16 residues. The V gene's germline CDR1 is KGHSH and CDR2 LQKENI. V was clipped by 3 bases and J by 1 base, with 12 bases between them. The CDR3 region is CASSPQGLKTNEKLFF. The CDR3 DNA reads TGTGCCAGCTCACCGCAGGGTTTGAAAACTAATGAAAAACTGTTTTTT.

This clonotype has more than one count but fewer than ten. The rearrangement joins TRBV18 to TRBJ2-7; D is unclear. V was shortened by 0 bases and J by 4 bases, with 13 bases between the two germline ends. The CDR3 consists of 15 residues. The germline CDR1 and CDR2 sequences are KGHSH and LQKENI. For the CDR3, the DNA is TGTGCCAGCTCACCACCACACCTCAACGGGTACGAGCAGTACTTC. It codes for CASSPPHLNGYEQYF.

This clonotype was observed many times. The V and J genes are TRBV5-1 and TRBJ2-7; 8 nucleotides line up with TRBD1. After removal of 4 bases from V and 1 base from J, the junction contained 7 bases not matched to a gene. CDR1 SGHRS and CDR2 YFSETQ come from the germline V gene. The CDR3 length is 15 residues. In DNA form, the CDR3 reads TGCGCCAGCAGCCCCGGAGGACAGGGATCCTACGAGCAGTACTTC. It is translated as CASSPGGQGSYEQYF.

The chain employs TRBV6-2 or TRBV6-3 and TRBJ2-3; D gene uncertain. Germline CDR1 and CDR2: MNHEY and SVGEGT. The CDR3 loop spans 13 amino acids. The ends were cut back, 3 bases at V and 4 bases at J, with 8 bases in the middle. The CDR3 nucleotides read TGTGCCAGCAGTTATCGGCCGGCAGATACGCAGTATTTT. Translating it yields CASSYRPADTQYF.

A few counts support this clonotype. This chain uses TRBV10-3 with TRBJ1-6; 7 nucleotides match TRBD1. V shed 7 bases and J 8 bases; nucleotides not matched to a gene: 8. Germline V lookup: CDR1 ENHRY, CDR2 SYGVKD. This CDR3 is built from 14 residues. CDR3: CAITAGTEDSPLHF. CDR3 sequence (DNA): TGTGCCATCACCGCCGGGACAGAAGATTCACCCCTCCACTTT.